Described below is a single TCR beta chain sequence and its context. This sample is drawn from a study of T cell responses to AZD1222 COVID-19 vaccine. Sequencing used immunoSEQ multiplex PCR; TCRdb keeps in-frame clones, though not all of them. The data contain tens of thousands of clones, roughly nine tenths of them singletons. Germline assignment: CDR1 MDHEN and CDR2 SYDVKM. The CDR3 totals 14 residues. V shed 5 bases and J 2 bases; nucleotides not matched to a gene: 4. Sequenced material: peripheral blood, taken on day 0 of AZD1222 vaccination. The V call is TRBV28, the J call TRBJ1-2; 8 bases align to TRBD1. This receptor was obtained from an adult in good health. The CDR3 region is CASSTGQGNYGYTF. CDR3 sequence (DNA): TGTGCCAGCAGTACCGGACAGGGAAACTATGGCTACACCTTC.